The 7 T cell receptor beta chains in this list originate from one sample, sequenced in a study of human T cells and chemical hapten exposure. TCRdb ran MiXCR on the RACE reads and lists one entry per CDR3 protein. The table records 100,000 or so distinct CDR3 sequences, less than 45% of them present only once. The time point here: patch test 3, about 24 weeks after DPC sensitization. Treatment meaning: therapeutic diphenylcyclopropenone sensitization with weekly scalp DPC. The sample was whole blood, taken in connection with sensitization to the hapten diphenylcyclopropenone (DPC). These receptors all come from a man aged 40-49 years with alopecia areata. Some clones in this sample may be carry-over from other donors' samples.

V usage is TRBV7-2 and J usage is TRBJ2-2; D not certain. CDR3 length equals 15 residues. Germline assignment: CDR1 SGHTA and CDR2 FQGNSA. The V and J ends lost 6 bases and 9 bases respectively, with 20 bases between them. This chain's CDR3 is CASSPVQLSSRELFF. The CDR3 bases are TGTGCCAGCAGTCCCGTCCAGTTGTCGTCCCGGGAGCTGTTTTTT.

The gene calls are TRBV9 and TRBJ1-4, with TRBD1 as a possible D gene (5 bases). This CDR3 has 15 residues. The V and J ends lost 1 base and 7 bases respectively, with 14 bases between them. Germline lookup yields CDR1 SGDLS and CDR2 YYNGEE. The CDR3 reads CASSVTGTVTEKLFF. The CDR3 DNA is TGTGCCAGCAGCGTAACAGGTACCGTTACTGAAAAACTGTTTTTT.

The chain couples TRBV9 to TRBJ2-5; D gene unclear. This CDR3 contains 13 residues. Germline CDR1 and CDR2: SGDLS and YYNGEE. Trimming left V 4 bases short and J 4 bases short, with 11 bases between. This chain's CDR3 is CASSPALGETQYF. The CDR3 nucleotides are TGTGCCAGCAGCCCTGCCCTCGGAGAGACCCAGTACTTC.

This clonotype was detected a few times. The rearrangement links TRBV3-1 to TRBJ2-6; D gene ambiguous. The CDR3 extends over 15 amino acids. The V gene lost 7 bases and the J gene lost 0 bases, with 10 bases spanning the gap. Germline V gene lookup returns CDR1 LGHDT and CDR2 YNNKEL (reference sequence). This CDR3 reads CASTGPFSGANVLTF. The CDR3 DNA is TGTGCCAGCACCGGTCCATTCTCTGGGGCCAACGTCCTGACTTTC.

This clonotype was recorded a few times. V is TRBV7-8 and J is TRBJ2-2; 8 bases are shared with TRBD2. Germline lookup yields CDR1 SGHVS and CDR2 FQNEAQ. After removal of 5 bases from V and 6 bases from J, the junction contained 5 bases not matched to a gene. This CDR3 comprises 14 residues. The chain's CDR3 is CASSRQRESGELFF. DNA of the CDR3: TGTGCCAGCAGCCGTCAGCGGGAGTCCGGGGAGCTGTTTTTT.

This clonotype was detected only once. The CDR3 sequence is CASSLGPSGSNEQFF. For the CDR3, the DNA is TGTGCCAGCAGCTTAGGCCCTAGCGGGAGCAATGAGCAGTTCTTC. The chain is built from TRBV7-2 and TRBJ2-1; the match to TRBD2 covers 10 bases. The CDR3 length is 15 residues. The germline V gene encodes CDR1 SGHTA and CDR2 FQGNSA. J lost 6 bases, V lost 1 base, and 3 bases had no gene match.

The chain has TRBV6-5 and TRBJ2-3; no firm D call. V was clipped by 2 bases and J by 5 bases, with 14 bases between them. CDR3 length: 15 amino acids. Germline V CDR1 and CDR2: MNHEY, SVGAGI. The CDR3 spells CASSYDRFVRDTQYF. CDR3 bases: TGTGCCAGCAGTTACGATCGTTTTGTGAGAGATACGCAGTATTTT.